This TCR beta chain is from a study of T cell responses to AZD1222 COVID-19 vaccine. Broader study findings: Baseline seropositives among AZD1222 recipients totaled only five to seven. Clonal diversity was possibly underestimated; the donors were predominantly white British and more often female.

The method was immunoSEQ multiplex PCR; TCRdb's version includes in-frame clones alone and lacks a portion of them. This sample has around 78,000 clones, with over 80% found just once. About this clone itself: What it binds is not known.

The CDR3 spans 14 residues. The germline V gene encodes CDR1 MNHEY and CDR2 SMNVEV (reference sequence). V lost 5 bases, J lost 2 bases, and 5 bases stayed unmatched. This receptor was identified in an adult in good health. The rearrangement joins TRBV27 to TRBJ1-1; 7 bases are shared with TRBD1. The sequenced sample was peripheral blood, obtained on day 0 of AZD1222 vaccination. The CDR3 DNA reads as TGTGCCAGCAGTGTGGACAGGCAAAACACTGAAGCTTTCTTT. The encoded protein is CASSVDRQNTEAFF.